This TCR beta chain was captured in a study of CD8 T cells in ankylosing spondylitis. Findings and caveats of the study: Disease-linked clones were reportedly significantly enriched in matched ankylosing spondylitis synovial fluid. Ankylosing spondylitis blood seemed to carry a telltale TCR beta motif made of fewer than 10 highly homologous variants.

TCRdb analysed the 5' RACE reads with MiXCR anew, one entry per CDR3 protein. The data show 700,000 to 1,000,000 distinct CDR3 sequences, 10% to 15% seen once. This clonotype was found a few times. Its antigen is currently unknown. The V gene lost 5 bases and the J gene lost 7 bases, with 11 bases spanning the gap. Germline V gene lookup returns CDR1 SEHNR and CDR2 FQNEAQ (reference sequence). This CDR3 has 12 amino acids. The V gene is TRBV7-9, the J gene TRBJ1-1; D perhaps matches TRBD1 (5 bases). The specimen was blood, either unsorted or a sorted T cell fraction (not recorded which). This TCR was recovered from a male donor with ankylosing spondylitis. The DNA of the CDR3 is TGTGCCAGCAGCGACAGTATTCTTGAAGCTTTCTTT. Translating it yields CASSDSILEAFF.